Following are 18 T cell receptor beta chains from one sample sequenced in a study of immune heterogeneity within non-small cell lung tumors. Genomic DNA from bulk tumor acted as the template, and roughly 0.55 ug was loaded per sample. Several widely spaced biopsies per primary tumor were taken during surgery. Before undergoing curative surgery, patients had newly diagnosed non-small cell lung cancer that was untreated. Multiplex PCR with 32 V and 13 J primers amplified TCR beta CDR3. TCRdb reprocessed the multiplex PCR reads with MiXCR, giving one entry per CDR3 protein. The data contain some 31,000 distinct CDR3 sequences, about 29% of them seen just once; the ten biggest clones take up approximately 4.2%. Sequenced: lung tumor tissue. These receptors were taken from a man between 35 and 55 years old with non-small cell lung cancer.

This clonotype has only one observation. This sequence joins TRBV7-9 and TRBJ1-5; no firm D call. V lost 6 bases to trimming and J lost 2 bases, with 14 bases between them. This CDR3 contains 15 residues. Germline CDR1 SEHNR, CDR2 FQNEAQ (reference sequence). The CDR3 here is CASSSERECNQPQHF. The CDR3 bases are TGTGCCAGCAGTTCCGAACGGGAATGCAATCAGCCCCAGCATTTT.

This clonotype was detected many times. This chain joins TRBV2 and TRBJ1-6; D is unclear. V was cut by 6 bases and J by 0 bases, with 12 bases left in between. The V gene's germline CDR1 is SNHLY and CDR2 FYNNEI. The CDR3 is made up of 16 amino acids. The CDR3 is CASREYLSSYNSPLHF. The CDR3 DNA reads TGTGCCAGCAGGGAATACTTGAGCTCCTATAATTCACCCCTCCACTTT.

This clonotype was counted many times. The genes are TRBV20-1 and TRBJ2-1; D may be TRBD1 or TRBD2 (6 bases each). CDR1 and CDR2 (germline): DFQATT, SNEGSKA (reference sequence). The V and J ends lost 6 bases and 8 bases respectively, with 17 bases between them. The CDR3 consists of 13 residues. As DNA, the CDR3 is TGCAGTGCCGCGAGGGGGGAAAGCGATGAGCAGTTCTTC. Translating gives CSAARGESDEQFF.

CDR3 bases: TGCAGTGCTAGTGATTATCAAGGGCCAGCGCGGTACGAGCAGTACTTC. Encoded protein: CSASDYQGPARYEQYF. The chain uses TRBV20-1 and TRBJ2-7, with no clear D. The V and J ends lost 3 bases and 4 bases respectively, with 22 bases between them. Per germline, CDR1 DFQATT and CDR2 SNEGSKA (reference sequence). CDR3 length: 16 amino acids.

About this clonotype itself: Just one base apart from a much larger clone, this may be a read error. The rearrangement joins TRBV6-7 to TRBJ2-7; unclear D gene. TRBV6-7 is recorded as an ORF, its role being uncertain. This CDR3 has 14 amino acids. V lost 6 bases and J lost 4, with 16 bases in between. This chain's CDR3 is CASSNSSVRYEQYF. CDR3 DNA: TGTGCCAGCAGCAACTCCAGCGTGAGGTACGAGCAGTACTTC.

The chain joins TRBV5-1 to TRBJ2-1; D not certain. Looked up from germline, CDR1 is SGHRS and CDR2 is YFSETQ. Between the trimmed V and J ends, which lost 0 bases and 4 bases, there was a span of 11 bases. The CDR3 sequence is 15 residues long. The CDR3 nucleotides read TGCGCCAGCAGCTTGGGTTCCCCCACTTACAATGAGCAGTTCTTC. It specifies CASSLGSPTYNEQFF.

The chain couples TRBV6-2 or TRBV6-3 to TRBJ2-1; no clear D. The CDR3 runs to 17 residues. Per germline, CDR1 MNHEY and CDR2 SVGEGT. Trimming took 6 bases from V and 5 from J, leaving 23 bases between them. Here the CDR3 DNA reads TGTGCCAGCAGCCCAATGAGGTGGGTAGAGCCAGACAATGAGCAGTTCTTC. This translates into CASSPMRWVEPDNEQFF.

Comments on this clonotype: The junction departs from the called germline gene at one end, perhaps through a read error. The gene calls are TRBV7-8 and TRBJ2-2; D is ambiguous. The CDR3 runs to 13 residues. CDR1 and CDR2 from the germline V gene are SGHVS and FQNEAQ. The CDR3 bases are TGTGCCAGCAGTCGTTCGAACACCTGGGAGCTGTTTTTT. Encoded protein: CASSRSNTWELFF.

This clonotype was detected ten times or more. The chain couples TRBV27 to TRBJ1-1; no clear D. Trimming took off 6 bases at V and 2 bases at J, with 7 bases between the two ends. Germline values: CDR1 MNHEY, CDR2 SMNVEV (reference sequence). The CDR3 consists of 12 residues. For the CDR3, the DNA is TGTGCCAGCAGGGATCGTAACACTGAAGCTTTCTTT. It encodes CASRDRNTEAFF.

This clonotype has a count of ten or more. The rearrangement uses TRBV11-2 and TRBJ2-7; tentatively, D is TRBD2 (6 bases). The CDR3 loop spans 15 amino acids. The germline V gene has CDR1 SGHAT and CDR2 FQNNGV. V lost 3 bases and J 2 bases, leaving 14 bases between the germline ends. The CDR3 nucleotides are TGTGCCAGCAGCTTTTCGGGGGATAGCACCTACGAGCAGTACTTC. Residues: CASSFSGDSTYEQYF. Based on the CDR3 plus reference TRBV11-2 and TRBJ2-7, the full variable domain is EAGVAQSPRYKIIEKRQSVAFWCNPISGHATLYWYQQILGQGPKLLIQFQNNGVVDDSQLPKDRFSAERLKGVDSTLKIQPAKLEDSAVYLCASSFSGDSTYEQYFGPGTRLTVT.

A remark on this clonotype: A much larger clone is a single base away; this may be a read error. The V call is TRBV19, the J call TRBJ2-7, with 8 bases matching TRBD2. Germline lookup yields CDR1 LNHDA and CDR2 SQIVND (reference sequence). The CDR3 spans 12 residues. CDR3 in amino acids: CDSSALAGEQYF. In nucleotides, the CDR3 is TGTGACAGTAGTGCCTTAGCGGGGGAGCAGTACTTC.

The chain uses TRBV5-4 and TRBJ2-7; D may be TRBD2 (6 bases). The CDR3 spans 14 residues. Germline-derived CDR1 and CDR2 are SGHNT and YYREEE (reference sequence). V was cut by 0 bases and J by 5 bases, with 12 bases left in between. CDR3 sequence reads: CASSLGGRSHEQYF. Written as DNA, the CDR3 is TGTGCCAGCAGCTTGGGGGGGAGGAGTCACGAGCAGTACTTC.

The chain's CDR3 is CASIALKGLGTTEAFF. The CDR3 DNA reads as TGTGCCAGCATCGCTCTTAAGGGGCTAGGGACCACTGAAGCTTTCTTT. The rearrangement links TRBV5-5 to TRBJ1-1; D may be TRBD1 (5 bases). V lost 6 bases, J lost 4 bases, and 22 bases lay in between. The CDR3 is 16 amino acids. Germline CDR1 and CDR2: SGHKS and YYEKEE (reference sequence). Filled out from reference TRBV5-5 and TRBJ1-1, the complete variable domain reads DAGVTQSPTHLIKTRGQQVTLRCSPISGHKSVSWYQQVLGQGPQFIFQYYEKEERGRGNFPDRFSARQFPNYSSELNVNALLLGDSALYLCASIALKGLGTTEAFFGQGTRLTVV.

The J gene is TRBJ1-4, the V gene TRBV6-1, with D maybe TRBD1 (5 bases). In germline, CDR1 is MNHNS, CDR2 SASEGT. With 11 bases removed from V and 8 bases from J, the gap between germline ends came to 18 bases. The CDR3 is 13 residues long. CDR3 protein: CACIGDRWEKLFF. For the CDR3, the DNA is TGTGCCTGCATTGGAGACAGATGGGAAAAACTGTTTTTT.

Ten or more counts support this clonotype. CDR3 region: CASSLIAGVNNEQYF. CDR3 coding DNA: TGTGCCAGCAGTTTGATAGCGGGAGTTAACAACGAGCAGTACTTC. This chain uses TRBV6-1 with TRBJ2-7, with 9 bases aligning to TRBD2. The germline CDR1 and CDR2 sequences are MNHNS and SASEGT. The CDR3 loop spans 15 amino acids. With V trimmed by 5 bases and J by 5 bases, 10 bases remained unmatched.

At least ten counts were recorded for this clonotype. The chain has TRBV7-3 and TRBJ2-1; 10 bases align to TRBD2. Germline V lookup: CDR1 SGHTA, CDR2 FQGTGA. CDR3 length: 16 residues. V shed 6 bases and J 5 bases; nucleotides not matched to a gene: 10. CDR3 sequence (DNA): TGTGCCAGCAGTTACCAAGCGGGAGGGCCCCACAATGAGCAGTTCTTC. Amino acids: CASSYQAGGPHNEQFF.

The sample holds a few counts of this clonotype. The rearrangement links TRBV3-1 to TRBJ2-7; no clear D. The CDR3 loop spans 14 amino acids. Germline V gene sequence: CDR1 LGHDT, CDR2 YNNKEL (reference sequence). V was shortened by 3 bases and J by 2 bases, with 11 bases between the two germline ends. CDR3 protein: CASSHGFRAYEQYF. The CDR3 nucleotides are TGTGCCAGCAGCCACGGGTTTAGAGCCTACGAGCAGTACTTC.

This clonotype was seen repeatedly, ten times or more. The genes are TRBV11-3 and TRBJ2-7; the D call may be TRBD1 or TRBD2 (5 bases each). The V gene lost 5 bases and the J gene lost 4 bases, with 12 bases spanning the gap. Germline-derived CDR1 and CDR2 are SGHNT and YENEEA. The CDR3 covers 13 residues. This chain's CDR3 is CASSTRGGYEQYF. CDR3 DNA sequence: TGTGCCAGCAGCACCCGGGGCGGATACGAGCAGTACTTC.